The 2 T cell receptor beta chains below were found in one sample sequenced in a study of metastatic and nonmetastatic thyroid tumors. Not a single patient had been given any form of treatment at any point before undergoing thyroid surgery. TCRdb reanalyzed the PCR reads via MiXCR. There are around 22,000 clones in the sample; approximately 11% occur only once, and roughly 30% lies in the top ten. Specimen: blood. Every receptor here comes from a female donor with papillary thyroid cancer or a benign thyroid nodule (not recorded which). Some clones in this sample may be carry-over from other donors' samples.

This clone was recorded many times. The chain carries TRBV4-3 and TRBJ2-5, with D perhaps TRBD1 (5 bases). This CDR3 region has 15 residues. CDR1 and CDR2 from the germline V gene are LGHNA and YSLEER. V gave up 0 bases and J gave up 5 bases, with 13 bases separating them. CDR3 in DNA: TGCGCCAGCAGCCAAGATCTAGGGGTGGGGGAGACCCAGTACTTC. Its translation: CASSQDLGVGETQYF.

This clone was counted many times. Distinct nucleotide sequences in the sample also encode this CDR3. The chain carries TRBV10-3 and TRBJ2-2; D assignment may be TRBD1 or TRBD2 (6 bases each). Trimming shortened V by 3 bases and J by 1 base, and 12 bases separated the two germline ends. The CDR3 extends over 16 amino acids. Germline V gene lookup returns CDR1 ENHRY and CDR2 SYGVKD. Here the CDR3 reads CAISDLGGRNTGELFF. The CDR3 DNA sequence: TGTGCCATCAGTGACCTGGGGGGCCGGAACACCGGGGAGCTGTTTTTT.